These 7 T cell receptor beta chains originate from one sample sequenced in a study of blood T cell repertoires in COVID-19. The table came from immunoSEQ multiplex PCR; TCRdb's copy has only in-frame clones and leaves some out. The data show more than 90,000 clones, 65% to 80% seen once. The sample taken for sequencing was peripheral blood. All receptors derive from a man aged 45 to 65 with acute or convalescent COVID-19.

The rearrangement links TRBV29-1 to TRBJ2-1; weak D call: TRBD2 (6 bases). The CDR3 is 13 amino acids. Trimming shortened V by 0 bases and J by 9 bases, and 12 bases separated the two germline ends. Per germline, CDR1 SQVTM and CDR2 ANQGSEA. The CDR3 loop reads CSVEERGEAEQFF. CDR3 in DNA: TGCAGCGTTGAAGAGAGAGGGGAGGCTGAGCAGTTCTTC.

The chain is built from TRBV18 and TRBJ1-6; 9 nucleotides line up with TRBD1. CDR3 length: 15 residues. V shed 2 bases and J 8 bases; nucleotides not matched to a gene: 4. CDR1 and CDR2 (germline): KGHSH, LQKENI. This CDR3 is CASSPRTGVDSPLHF. CDR3 DNA sequence: TGTGCCAGCTCACCAAGGACAGGGGTGGATTCACCCCTCCACTTT.

The chain employs TRBV28 and TRBJ2-7; TRBD2 aligns across 10 bases. CDR1 MDHEN and CDR2 SYDVKM come from the germline V gene. The trim removed 6 bases at V and 2 bases at J, leaving 16 bases unmatched. The CDR3 sequence is 18 residues long. The CDR3 DNA follows: TGTGCCAGCAGACCTACTCTAATTCATAGCGGGGGGACCTACGAGCAGTACTTC. Residues: CASRPTLIHSGGTYEQYF.

This clone was seen a handful of times. The chain uses TRBV5-4 and TRBJ2-7; 7 bases are a match to TRBD1. The CDR3 extends over 12 amino acids. Germline loops: CDR1 SGHNT, CDR2 YYREEE (reference sequence). Trimming took 3 bases from V and 5 from J; bases not matched to a gene: 2. The CDR3 nucleotides read TGTGCCAGCAGCTCGACAGGGAACGAGCAGTACTTC. Its translation is CASSSTGNEQYF.

A single count supports this clone. The CDR3 here is CASSEVPGANTGELFF. The CDR3 DNA is TGTGCCAGCAGTGAGGTTCCAGGGGCGAACACCGGGGAGCTGTTTTTT. V gene TRBV6-1 combines with J gene TRBJ2-2; possibly TRBD1 for D (6 bases). Germline V gene sequence: CDR1 MNHNS, CDR2 SASEGT. CDR3 length: 16 residues. V lost 3 bases and J lost 0, with 11 bases in between.

The chain combines TRBV7-9 with TRBJ1-5; D may be TRBD1 (5 bases). This CDR3 contains 13 residues. In germline, CDR1 is SEHNR, CDR2 FQNEAQ (reference sequence). V was clipped by 0 bases and J by 5 bases, with 5 bases between them. In DNA, the CDR3 is TGTGCCAGCAGCTTAGCGACAGATCAGCCCCAGCATTTT. Protein: CASSLATDQPQHF.

Only a few counts were recorded for this clone. This CDR3 is also generated by other DNA sequences in the sample. This chain links TRBV12-3 or TRBV12-4 with TRBJ2-5; weak D call: TRBD1 (5 bases). The CDR3 covers 11 residues. V was shortened by 6 bases and J by 5 bases, with 7 bases between the two germline ends. CDR3 region: CASSPGETQYF. DNA for the CDR3: TGTGCCAGCAGCCCAGGGGAGACCCAGTACTTC.